The present entry profiles one T cell receptor beta chain with its context. The data were obtained in a study of CD8 T cells in Susac syndrome. An input of about 0.5 to 1 ug of RNA was subjected to reverse transcription using random hexamers. Across 54 Vbeta and 13 Jbeta, immunoSEQ multiplex PCR amplified TCR beta CDR3. TCRdb re-called the immunoSEQ multiplex PCR reads with MiXCR, one entry per CDR3 protein. Of around 230,000 distinct CDR3 sequences in the sample, roughly 96% were seen once. This TCR was sampled from a human donor with multiple sclerosis. Sequencing input: CD4+ T cells from PBMCs.

The CDR3: CSAGVGWGAGYTF. CDR3 coding DNA: TGCAGTGCTGGGGTAGGGTGGGGAGCGGGCTACACCTTC. This chain connects TRBV20-1 to TRBJ1-2, with D uncertain. Germline values: CDR1 DFQATT, CDR2 SNEGSKA (reference sequence). CDR3 length: 13 amino acids. V lost 5 bases and J 8 bases, leaving 18 bases between the germline ends.